This T cell receptor (beta chain) appears in the sequencing data of a study of cytomegalovirus exposure and HLA in healthy donors. Amplification used 60 Vbeta primers and 13 Jbeta primers. Some clones are missing from TCRdb's copy, which holds only in-frame ones; the method was immunoSEQ multiplex PCR. The sample records roughly 100,000 clones, roughly 82% being singletons. The CDR3 is 11 amino acids. Germline V lookup: CDR1 SEHNR, CDR2 FQNEAQ (reference sequence). V lost 7 bases and J 3 bases, leaving 6 bases between the germline ends. The sample comprised PBMCs. J is TRBJ2-5 and V is TRBV7-9; D is perhaps TRBD2 (5 bases). The sequence was collected from a woman in her 50s in good health and CMV-seropositive. The CDR3 is CASKAEETQYF. DNA for the CDR3: TGTGCCAGCAAAGCGGAAGAGACCCAGTACTTC.